The rows below give T cell receptor beta chains drawn from one sample of a study of blood T cell repertoires in COVID-19. The data were produced by immunoSEQ multiplex PCR, yet TCRdb's version contains in-frame clones alone and is incomplete. This sample has about 110,000 clones, with approximately 92% found just once. Material: peripheral blood. The receptor source for this set is an elderly woman with acute or convalescent COVID-19. CDR3s include the opening cysteine and the closing phenylalanine or tryptophan. Each record gives: CDR3 DNA, CDR3 protein, J gene, D gene, V gene, clone size, CDR3 length. The D gene is left open where the match is weak. Size is omitted from some rows. Given values are once, few, many or a class for expanded clones.

CDR3nt: TGTGCCAGCAGCTTCGGGGACAGGGGACTTGGTTCACCCCTCCACTTT; CDR3aa: CASSFGDRGLGSPLHF; j_gene: TRBJ1-6; d_gene: TRBD1; v_gene: TRBV7-9; abundance: NA; len: 16
CDR3nt: TGTGCCAGCAGTTACGACAGGGTTTTCCCCGGCTACACCTTC; CDR3aa: CASSYDRVFPGYTF; j_gene: TRBJ1-2; d_gene: TRBD1; v_gene: TRBV6-5; abundance: NA; len: 14
CDR3nt: TGTGCCAGCAAGAGGTCCCAAGAGACCCAGTACTTC; CDR3aa: CASKRSQETQYF; j_gene: TRBJ2-5; d_gene: NA; v_gene: TRBV6-6; abundance: NA; len: 12
CDR3nt: TGTGCCAGCAGTTTAGCGACGCCAGGGTTTGCTAATGAAAAACTGTTTTTT; CDR3aa: CASSLATPGFANEKLFF; j_gene: TRBJ1-4; d_gene: NA; v_gene: TRBV27; abundance: NA; len: 17
CDR3nt: TGTGCCAGCAGTGAAATCTCCTCTGAGCAGTTCTTC; CDR3aa: CASSEISSEQFF; j_gene: TRBJ2-1; d_gene: NA; v_gene: TRBV2; abundance: NA; len: 12
CDR3nt: TGTGCCAGCAGCTTAGGCCAGGGGGCGAGGGCCTACGAGCAGTACTTC; CDR3aa: CASSLGQGARAYEQYF; j_gene: TRBJ2-7; d_gene: TRBD1; v_gene: TRBV7-2; abundance: once; len: 16
CDR3nt: TGTGCCAGCAGTTTACAGGGGGCACCCCTCCACTTT; CDR3aa: CASSLQGAPLHF; j_gene: TRBJ1-6; d_gene: TRBD1; v_gene: TRBV27; abundance: NA; len: 12
CDR3nt: TGTGCCAGCAGCCCCGGGACTAGCGGGGGTTCTAGCACAGATACGCAGTATTTT; CDR3aa: CASSPGTSGGSSTDTQYF; j_gene: TRBJ2-3; d_gene: TRBD2; v_gene: TRBV9; abundance: NA; len: 18
CDR3nt: TGTGCCAGCAGCTTAGGTGCGACTTACCCATTGAGTTTC; CDR3aa: CASSLGATYPLSF; j_gene: TRBJ2-7; d_gene: NA; v_gene: TRBV11-3; abundance: few; len: 13
CDR3nt: TGTGCCATCAGCGACCGGGACAGGGAAGGCTCACCCCTCCACTTT; CDR3aa: CAISDRDREGSPLHF; j_gene: TRBJ1-6; d_gene: TRBD1; v_gene: TRBV10-3; abundance: NA; len: 15
CDR3nt: TGTGCCAGCAGCTTGGCCGGTCGGACTGAAGCTTTCTTT; CDR3aa: CASSLAGRTEAFF; j_gene: TRBJ1-1; d_gene: NA; v_gene: TRBV5-4; abundance: NA; len: 13
CDR3nt: TGTGCCAGTAGTGTGGACAGGTCCTCTGGAAACACCATATATTTT; CDR3aa: CASSVDRSSGNTIYF; j_gene: TRBJ1-3; d_gene: TRBD1; v_gene: TRBV19; abundance: NA; len: 15
CDR3nt: TGTGCCAGCTCACCACCGACTCCAACCGGGGAGCTGTTTTTT; CDR3aa: CASSPPTPTGELFF; j_gene: TRBJ2-2; d_gene: NA; v_gene: TRBV18; abundance: NA; len: 14
CDR3nt: TGTGCCAGCAGCGTAGAGACTAGCGGGGCTGTCGGGGAGCTGTTTTTT; CDR3aa: CASSVETSGAVGELFF; j_gene: TRBJ2-2; d_gene: TRBD2; v_gene: TRBV9; abundance: NA; len: 16
CDR3nt: TGTGCCAGCAGTTTATGGACAGGGATGGGCACTGAAGCTTTCTTT; CDR3aa: CASSLWTGMGTEAFF; j_gene: TRBJ1-1; d_gene: TRBD1; v_gene: TRBV28; abundance: NA; len: 15
CDR3nt: TGTGCCAGCAGCTTGGACGGGGTGTCCGACGAGCAGTACTTC; CDR3aa: CASSLDGVSDEQYF; j_gene: TRBJ2-7; d_gene: NA; v_gene: TRBV5-4; abundance: NA; len: 14
CDR3nt: TGTGCCAGCAGCCTGACCAGGAATGAGCAGTTCTTC; CDR3aa: CASSLTRNEQFF; j_gene: TRBJ2-1; d_gene: NA; v_gene: TRBV7-9; abundance: NA; len: 12
CDR3nt: TGTGCCAGCAGCGCGTACAGGGATGAGCAGTTCTTC; CDR3aa: CASSAYRDEQFF; j_gene: TRBJ2-1; d_gene: NA; v_gene: TRBV7-2; abundance: NA; len: 12
CDR3nt: TGTGCCAGCAGCCAGGGACTAGCGGGGAACAATGAGCAGTTCTTC; CDR3aa: CASSQGLAGNNEQFF; j_gene: TRBJ2-1; d_gene: TRBD2; v_gene: TRBV7-2; abundance: once; len: 15
CDR3nt: TGTGCCAGCAACAAGGGGGGGAGTAGCTCCGGGGAGCTGTTTTTT; CDR3aa: CASNKGGSSSGELFF; j_gene: TRBJ2-2; d_gene: NA; v_gene: TRBV27; abundance: NA; len: 15
CDR3nt: TGTGCCAGCAGCGTAGGGCAGGCGTCCGGCTACACCTTC; CDR3aa: CASSVGQASGYTF; j_gene: TRBJ1-2; d_gene: NA; v_gene: TRBV9; abundance: NA; len: 13
CDR3nt: TGTGCCAGTAGCCCCCTCTACCAAGAGACCCAGTACTTC; CDR3aa: CASSPLYQETQYF; j_gene: TRBJ2-5; d_gene: NA; v_gene: TRBV19; abundance: NA; len: 13
CDR3nt: TGTGCCAGCAGCTTGTATGTCGTCCAAGAGACCCAGTACTTC; CDR3aa: CASSLYVVQETQYF; j_gene: TRBJ2-5; d_gene: NA; v_gene: TRBV5-6; abundance: NA; len: 14
CDR3nt: TGTGCCACCCGCCTAGGGGACAGGGCTTCCTACGAGCAGTACTTC; CDR3aa: CATRLGDRASYEQYF; j_gene: TRBJ2-7; d_gene: TRBD1; v_gene: TRBV28; abundance: NA; len: 15
CDR3nt: TGTGCCAGCAGCCCACTTGGACAGGGCACAGATACGCAGTATTTT; CDR3aa: CASSPLGQGTDTQYF; j_gene: TRBJ2-3; d_gene: TRBD1; v_gene: TRBV9; abundance: NA; len: 15
CDR3nt: TGTGCCAGCAGCCAAGTACAGGGTAATTCACCCCTCCACTTT; CDR3aa: CASSQVQGNSPLHF; j_gene: TRBJ1-6; d_gene: NA; v_gene: TRBV14; abundance: few; len: 14
CDR3nt: TGTGCCAGCAGATACACCAGGGTGGATTCACCCCTCCACTTT; CDR3aa: CASRYTRVDSPLHF; j_gene: TRBJ1-6; d_gene: NA; v_gene: TRBV3-1/TRBV3-2; abundance: NA; len: 14
CDR3nt: TGTGCCAGCGGGGACAGAAATAATTCACCCCTCCACTTT; CDR3aa: CASGDRNNSPLHF; j_gene: TRBJ1-6; d_gene: TRBD1; v_gene: TRBV2; abundance: NA; len: 13
CDR3nt: TGCGCCAGCAGCCCGGACAACACAGATACGCAGTATTTT; CDR3aa: CASSPDNTDTQYF; j_gene: TRBJ2-3; d_gene: NA; v_gene: TRBV5-1; abundance: NA; len: 13
CDR3nt: TGTGCCAGCAGTTTGAATCCGCCAGGGTGGGCTGGCTACACCTTC; CDR3aa: CASSLNPPGWAGYTF; j_gene: TRBJ1-2; d_gene: NA; v_gene: TRBV27; abundance: NA; len: 15
CDR3nt: TGCAGTGCGCCCGTCGGGAGATCAGCTTTCTTT; CDR3aa: CSAPVGRSAFF; j_gene: TRBJ1-1; d_gene: NA; v_gene: TRBV20-1; abundance: few; len: 11
CDR3nt: TGTGCCAGCAGCCGACCCTGGGACAGCTCCCGGCAAAACACTGAAGCTTTCTTT; CDR3aa: CASSRPWDSSRQNTEAFF; j_gene: TRBJ1-1; d_gene: TRBD1; v_gene: TRBV6-2/TRBV6-3; abundance: NA; len: 18
CDR3nt: TGTGCCAGCTCACCTGGACAGGGTCCCTCAACTAATGAAAAACTGTTTTTT; CDR3aa: CASSPGQGPSTNEKLFF; j_gene: TRBJ1-4; d_gene: TRBD1; v_gene: TRBV18; abundance: NA; len: 17
CDR3nt: TGTGCCAGCAGCCAAATACAGGGGCCCCAAGAGACCCAGTACTTC; CDR3aa: CASSQIQGPQETQYF; j_gene: TRBJ2-5; d_gene: TRBD1; v_gene: TRBV9; abundance: NA; len: 15
CDR3nt: TGTGCCAGCAGTCGGTTAGCGGGGGTAGGCACAGATACGCAGTATTTT; CDR3aa: CASSRLAGVGTDTQYF; j_gene: TRBJ2-3; d_gene: TRBD2; v_gene: TRBV3-1/TRBV3-2; abundance: few; len: 16
CDR3nt: TGCGCCAGCAGCCAAGACGGACAAAGCTCTGGAAACACCATATATTTT; CDR3aa: CASSQDGQSSGNTIYF; j_gene: TRBJ1-3; d_gene: NA; v_gene: TRBV4-3; abundance: once; len: 16
CDR3nt: TGTGCCAGCAGCTTCGGGGTCTTCGGGGAGCTGTTTTTT; CDR3aa: CASSFGVFGELFF; j_gene: TRBJ2-2; d_gene: NA; v_gene: TRBV11-3; abundance: NA; len: 13
CDR3nt: TGTGCCACGCAAGAGGTCGGGGGACGCCAGCCCCAGCATTTT; CDR3aa: CATQEVGGRQPQHF; j_gene: TRBJ1-5; d_gene: NA; v_gene: TRBV6-6; abundance: NA; len: 14
CDR3nt: TGTGCCAGCAGTGATTCAGGGAATGAGCAGTTCTTC; CDR3aa: CASSDSGNEQFF; j_gene: TRBJ2-1; d_gene: NA; v_gene: TRBV6-1; abundance: NA; len: 12
CDR3nt: TGTGCCAGCAGTTCCGGGACAGGGGGCTTCTATGGCTACACCTTC; CDR3aa: CASSSGTGGFYGYTF; j_gene: TRBJ1-2; d_gene: TRBD1; v_gene: TRBV5-4; abundance: NA; len: 15
CDR3nt: TGTGCCAGCAAAATCGGGAACACCGGGGAGCTGTTTTTT; CDR3aa: CASKIGNTGELFF; j_gene: TRBJ2-2; d_gene: NA; v_gene: TRBV7-2; abundance: NA; len: 13
CDR3nt: TGTGCCAGTAGTGGGACAGGGGGCGCGGATGGCTACACCTTC; CDR3aa: CASSGTGGADGYTF; j_gene: TRBJ1-2; d_gene: TRBD1; v_gene: TRBV19; abundance: NA; len: 14
CDR3nt: TGTGCCAGCAGCAAGGGGGGGCAGGGGAACAATGAGCAGTTCTTC; CDR3aa: CASSKGGQGNNEQFF; j_gene: TRBJ2-1; d_gene: NA; v_gene: TRBV14; abundance: NA; len: 15
CDR3nt: TGTGCCTGGAGTGTACCGGGTCAGCCCCAGCATTTT; CDR3aa: CAWSVPGQPQHF; j_gene: TRBJ1-5; d_gene: NA; v_gene: TRBV30; abundance: few; len: 12
CDR3nt: TGTGCCAGCAGCTTACGGACAGGGGGTGACCAAGAGACCCAGTACTTC; CDR3aa: CASSLRTGGDQETQYF; j_gene: TRBJ2-5; d_gene: TRBD1; v_gene: TRBV11-2; abundance: NA; len: 16
CDR3nt: TGTGCCAGCAGTCTGGGCGGGGGCGCGACTGAAGCTTTCTTT; CDR3aa: CASSLGGGATEAFF; j_gene: TRBJ1-1; d_gene: NA; v_gene: TRBV2; abundance: NA; len: 14
CDR3nt: TGTGCCAGTAGTTCAACGGGACTTTCGGGAGATACGCAGTATTTT; CDR3aa: CASSSTGLSGDTQYF; j_gene: TRBJ2-3; d_gene: NA; v_gene: TRBV19; abundance: NA; len: 15
CDR3nt: TGTGCCAGCAGCTTACAGGGGGGCAATCAGCCCCAGCATTTT; CDR3aa: CASSLQGGNQPQHF; j_gene: TRBJ1-5; d_gene: TRBD1; v_gene: TRBV5-4; abundance: NA; len: 14
CDR3nt: TGTGCCAGCAGTTTATACCAGGGGGAGCCCTATGGCTACACCTTC; CDR3aa: CASSLYQGEPYGYTF; j_gene: TRBJ1-2; d_gene: TRBD1; v_gene: TRBV27; abundance: NA; len: 15
CDR3nt: TGTGCCAGCAGCTTAGTCCCAGGGAATCCGTCTGGCTACACCTTC; CDR3aa: CASSLVPGNPSGYTF; j_gene: TRBJ1-2; d_gene: NA; v_gene: TRBV7-9; abundance: once; len: 15
CDR3nt: TGTGCCAGCAGCGGACAGGGCCAAGGGTCTGGAAACACCATATATTTT; CDR3aa: CASSGQGQGSGNTIYF; j_gene: TRBJ1-3; d_gene: TRBD1; v_gene: TRBV7-6; abundance: NA; len: 16
CDR3nt: TGTGCCAGCAGTTACGGGGCGCACACTGAAGCTTTCTTT; CDR3aa: CASSYGAHTEAFF; j_gene: TRBJ1-1; d_gene: NA; v_gene: TRBV6-2/TRBV6-3; abundance: NA; len: 13
CDR3nt: TGTGCCACCGGGGATGGGGACAGGGTTCATGGCTACACCTTC; CDR3aa: CATGDGDRVHGYTF; j_gene: TRBJ1-2; d_gene: TRBD1; v_gene: TRBV6-6; abundance: NA; len: 14
CDR3nt: TGTGCCAGCAGTTTAGGAGACCCGATCAATGAGCAGTTCTTC; CDR3aa: CASSLGDPINEQFF; j_gene: TRBJ2-1; d_gene: NA; v_gene: TRBV28; abundance: NA; len: 14
CDR3nt: TGTGCCAGCAGCCGAAGTGGACTAGCGGAGCGAGATACGCAGTATTTT; CDR3aa: CASSRSGLAERDTQYF; j_gene: TRBJ2-3; d_gene: TRBD2; v_gene: TRBV7-9; abundance: NA; len: 16
CDR3nt: TGTGCCAGCAGTTCGTCTAGCGGGGGGGGCTGGGCATCAGATACGCAGTATTTT; CDR3aa: CASSSSSGGGWASDTQYF; j_gene: TRBJ2-3; d_gene: TRBD2; v_gene: TRBV27; abundance: NA; len: 18
CDR3nt: TGTGCCAGCAGCCCGACAGGGAACACTGAAGCTTTCTTT; CDR3aa: CASSPTGNTEAFF; j_gene: TRBJ1-1; d_gene: NA; v_gene: TRBV6-5; abundance: NA; len: 13
CDR3nt: TGCGCCAGCAGCTTTAACAGCTATGGCTACACCTTC; CDR3aa: CASSFNSYGYTF; j_gene: TRBJ1-2; d_gene: NA; v_gene: TRBV5-1; abundance: NA; len: 12
CDR3nt: TGTGCCAGTAGTTTAAGACGGAGCGACAGGAGAAATCAGCCCCAGCATTTT; CDR3aa: CASSLRRSDRRNQPQHF; j_gene: TRBJ1-5; d_gene: NA; v_gene: TRBV19; abundance: NA; len: 17